This T cell receptor beta chain emerged from a study of cytomegalovirus exposure and HLA in healthy donors. About the study: Roughly 180 million T cells yielded around 120 million unique TCR beta sequences in earlier analysis. Roughly 85 million unique TCRs from HLA-typed donors were held in an early release of data.

Germline V lookup: CDR1 SEHNR, CDR2 FQNEAQ (reference sequence). The CDR3 contains 19 residues. PCR primers comprised 60 Vbeta and 13 Jbeta primers. Data came from immunoSEQ multiplex PCR; TCRdb stores just in-frame clones and leaves some out. The sample shows about 78,000 clones, 60% to 70% of them seen only once. Findings and limits, study-wide: Segments of the TCR beta V type were, in most cases, productive about 87% or about 30% of the time in an earlier analysis. CMV serostatus stood as the only immune exposure information on hand.

A note on this clone: Its antigen is undetermined. The junction and the germline gene differ at one end; a read error may be behind it.

The TCR sequence derives from a man aged 30 to 39 in good health and CMV-seropositive. Material: PBMCs. The chain recombines TRBV7-9 with TRBJ2-7; 9 bases line up with TRBD1. The CDR3 sequence is CSSSPGGGGTGYPSYEQYF. Here the CDR3 DNA reads TGTTCCAGCAGCCCAGGAGGGGGAGGGACAGGGTACCCCTCCTACGAGCAGTACTTC.